These 27 T cell receptor beta chains share one sample of origin, sequenced in a study of glioma-infiltrating T cells after dendritic cell vaccination. Only in-frame clones appear in the TCRdb table, and some are missing; sequencing was by immunoSEQ multiplex PCR. The repertoire holds approximately 110,000 clones, around 91% seen once, with around 2.6% in the top ten. Sample time point: after dendritic cell vaccination, including at tumor progression/relapse. Here the sequenced sample was blood, taken after dendritic cell vaccination. The receptors shown here come from a human donor with glioblastoma.

The J gene is TRBJ1-5, the V gene TRBV27, with TRBD1 matching over 9 bases. This CDR3 has 17 residues. Germline assignment: CDR1 MNHEY and CDR2 SMNVEV (reference sequence). J was trimmed by 0 bases and V by 7 bases; bases with no gene match: 10. CDR3 in amino acids: CASTPGTGLYSNQPQHF. CDR3 coding DNA: TGTGCCAGCACCCCCGGGACAGGGCTCTATAGCAATCAGCCCCAGCATTTT.

This clone was recorded once. The chain employs TRBV18 and TRBJ2-7; 7 nucleotides line up with TRBD1. Losses at the gene ends were 8 bases for V and 0 bases for J; bases not matched to a gene: 7. This CDR3 spans 14 amino acids. Germline V gene sequence: CDR1 KGHSH, CDR2 LQKENI. CDR3 sequence (DNA): TGTGCCAGCAGAACAGGGGCAGCCTCCTACGAGCAGTACTTC. Translation gives CASRTGAASYEQYF. Supplemented by reference TRBV18 and TRBJ2-7, the full variable domain reads NAGVMQNPRHLVRRRGQEARLRCSPMKGHSHVYWYRQLPEEGLKFMVYLQKENIIDESGMPKERFSAEFPKEGPSILRIQQVVRGDSAAYFCASRTGAASYEQYFGPGTRLTVT.

This chain uses TRBV9 with TRBJ2-7; 9 bases fit TRBD2. Germline values: CDR1 SGDLS, CDR2 YYNGEE. This CDR3 has 16 residues. Unmatched junction bases numbered 5, after V lost 0 bases and J lost 1 base. CDR3 coding DNA: TGTGCCAGCAGCGTAGGGCTAGCGGGACCATCCTACGAGCAGTACTTC. It translates to CASSVGLAGPSYEQYF. Full variable domain (missing parts from reference TRBV9 and TRBJ2-7): DSGVTQTPKHLITATGQRVTLRCSPRSGDLSVYWYQQSLDQGLQFLIQYYNGEERAKGNILERFSAQQFPDLHSELNLSSLELGDSALYFCASSVGLAGPSYEQYFGPGTRLTVT.

This clone was seen only a few times. The V and J genes are TRBV30 and TRBJ1-2, with D hard to call. CDR1 is GTSNPN, CDR2 SVGIG, per germline (reference sequence). CDR3 length: 13 residues. The ends were cut back, 0 bases at V and 2 bases at J, with 7 bases in the middle. Here the CDR3 DNA reads TGTGCCTGGAGTGTAGAAGCGAACTATGGCTACACCTTC. The encoded protein is CAWSVEANYGYTF.

This chain links TRBV2 with TRBJ1-1, with D uncertain. The CDR3 spans 13 residues. Trimming stripped 5 bases from V and 1 base from J, with 8 bases between. CDR1 and CDR2 (germline): SNHLY, FYNNEI. The CDR3 is CASSTTENTEAFF. CDR3 DNA sequence: TGTGCCAGCAGTACCACAGAGAACACTGAAGCTTTCTTT. Full variable domain (remainder filled in from reference TRBV2 and TRBJ1-1): EPEVTQTPSHQVTQMGQEVILRCVPISNHLYFYWYRQILGQKVEFLVSFYNNEISEKSEIFDDQFSVERPDGSNFTLKIRSTKLEDSAMYFCASSTTENTEAFFGQGTRLTVV.

V and J are TRBV25-1 and TRBJ1-3; D is unresolved. The V gene lost 4 bases and the J gene lost 1 base, with 17 bases spanning the gap. This CDR3 region has 17 residues. Germline V gene data show CDR1 as MGHDK and CDR2 as SYGVNS. In DNA, the CDR3 is TGTGCCAGCAGTGGGAAGAATGAAGGAGGATCTGGAAACACCATATATTTT. Translating gives CASSGKNEGGSGNTIYF.

The chain links TRBV6-1 to TRBJ2-5; 11 nucleotides agree with TRBD1. Germline V gene lookup returns CDR1 MNHNS and CDR2 SASEGT. The CDR3 loop spans 14 amino acids. The V and J ends lost 7 bases and 5 bases, in that order; junction bases with no gene match: 6. CDR3 loop: CASKWTGGLETQYF. CDR3 nucleotide sequence: TGTGCCAGCAAATGGACAGGGGGCTTGGAGACCCAGTACTTC.

The gene calls are TRBV2 and TRBJ1-4; 8 positions match TRBD1. CDR1 and CDR2 (germline): SNHLY, FYNNEI. The CDR3 is 15 residues long. Trimming removed 3 bases from V and 2 bases from J; junction bases left unmatched: 2. The CDR3 spells CASSDPGGTNEKLFF. The CDR3 nucleotides are TGTGCCAGCAGTGACCCAGGGGGCACTAATGAAAAACTGTTTTTT.

V gene TRBV30 combines with J gene TRBJ2-1; 14 nucleotides line up with TRBD2. V lost 3 bases, J lost 4 bases, and 8 bases stayed unmatched. The CDR3 is made up of 17 amino acids. Germline V CDR1 and CDR2: GTSNPN, SVGIG (reference sequence). CDR3 nucleotides: TGTGCCTGGAGCGGACTAGCGGGGGGCCGGGGATACAATGAGCAGTTCTTC. This codes for CAWSGLAGGRGYNEQFF.

A word on this clone: One end of the junction varies from germline; a read error may be responsible. The sample holds other DNA sequences that translate to the same CDR3. The V call is TRBV18, the J call TRBJ1-1, with 8 bases lining up with TRBD1. The CDR3 extends over 16 amino acids. Germline lookup yields CDR1 KGHSH and CDR2 LQKENI. The CDR3 coding sequence is TGTGCCAGCTCACCACAAAGGACAGGGAGGGACACTGAGGCTTTCTTT. It translates to CASSPQRTGRDTEAFF.

The rearrangement uses TRBV27 and TRBJ2-1; 10 bases are a match to TRBD2. The V gene end was trimmed by 4 bases and the J gene end by 4 bases; junction bases not matched to a gene: 10. CDR1 is MNHEY, CDR2 SMNVEV, per germline (reference sequence). CDR3 length: 17 residues. CDR3 amino acids: CASSSPGAGGSYNEQFF. As DNA, the CDR3 is TGTGCCAGCAGTTCCCCAGGAGCGGGGGGGTCTTACAATGAGCAGTTCTTC.

This chain joins TRBV2 and TRBJ1-5, with D possibly TRBD1 on 6 matching bases. In germline, CDR1 is SNHLY, CDR2 FYNNEI. V was cut by 3 bases and J by 0 bases, with 9 bases left in between. The CDR3 is made up of 15 amino acids. The CDR3, as DNA: TGTGCCAGCAGTGAGGACAGCGATAGCAATCAGCCCCAGCATTTT. This translates into CASSEDSDSNQPQHF.

The J gene is TRBJ2-1, the V gene TRBV27; no clear D. The CDR3 is 15 amino acids. CDR1 MNHEY and CDR2 SMNVEV come from the germline V gene (reference sequence). The V end was cut by 6 bases, the J end by 0 bases, with 12 bases between. CDR3 nucleotides: TGTGCCAGCAGCCCGGCGGTTAGCTCCTACAATGAGCAGTTCTTC. Protein sequence: CASSPAVSSYNEQFF.

The rearrangement links TRBV5-1 to TRBJ1-2; TRBD1 matches at 7 bases. The CDR3 is 14 residues long. Germline trimming cut 0 bases from V and 2 bases from J; bases unmatched to any gene: 1. In germline, CDR1 is SGHRS, CDR2 YFSETQ. CDR3 sequence: CASSLDRGNYGYTF. CDR3 nucleotides: TGCGCCAGCAGCTTGGACAGGGGAAACTATGGCTACACCTTC.

This rearrangement joins TRBV10-2 to TRBJ1-1; tentative D call: TRBD1 (5 bases). Germline CDR1 reads WSHSY; CDR2 reads SAAADI. There are 13 residues in the CDR3. Trimming stripped 0 bases from V and 3 bases from J, with 5 bases between. The CDR3 DNA is TGCGCCAGCAGTGAGTCGACAGACACTGAAGCTTTCTTT. Its translation is CASSESTDTEAFF.

This chain links TRBV10-2 with TRBJ2-3; 7 positions agree with TRBD1. The junction had 2 bases not matched to a gene; V was cut back by 1 base and J by 4 bases. The CDR3 contains 14 residues. Per the germline V gene, CDR1 is WSHSY and CDR2 is SAAADI. The CDR3 nucleotides read TGCGCCAGCAGTGAGTGGCAGGGGGCAGATACGCAGTATTTT. Amino acid sequence: CASSEWQGADTQYF.

This clone has a handful of counts. The rearrangement uses TRBV18 and TRBJ1-1; 9 bases are shared with TRBD1. CDR3 length equals 15 residues. Per germline, CDR1 KGHSH and CDR2 LQKENI. The V segment lost 4 bases and the J segment 8 bases; nucleotides outside the gene matches: 11. The DNA for the CDR3 is TGTGCCAGCTCACTTCCCGGGACAGGGAACGTAGAAGCTTTCTTT. Translated: CASSLPGTGNVEAFF.

V usage is TRBV6-1 and J usage is TRBJ1-2; no clear D gene. Trimming left V 2 bases short and J 5 bases short, with 6 bases between. This CDR3 has 12 residues. CDR1 is MNHNS and CDR2 is SASEGT in the germline V gene. The CDR3 bases are TGTGCCAGCAGTGAACGAGGTTATGGCTACACCTTC. Encoded protein: CASSERGYGYTF.

This rearrangement joins TRBV27 to TRBJ2-5; TRBD2 matches at 8 bases. V dropped 5 bases and J dropped 4; count of bases not matched to a gene: 9. This CDR3 region has 15 residues. CDR1 is MNHEY, CDR2 SMNVEV, per germline (reference sequence). The CDR3 sequence: CASSAGGAWGETQYF. The CDR3 bases are TGTGCCAGCAGTGCCGGGGGGGCCTGGGGAGAGACCCAGTACTTC.

This clone was picked up one time. CDR3 sequence (DNA): TGTGCCAGCAGCTTGAGAGGGGGCGGAGGCTACACCTTC. This translates into CASSLRGGGGYTF. V and J are TRBV9 and TRBJ1-2; TRBD1 agrees at 7 bases. Germline-derived CDR1 and CDR2 are SGDLS and YYNGEE. V trimming: 4 bases; J trimming: 8 bases; junction bases outside the gene matches: 8. The CDR3 runs to 13 residues.

In this sample, this clone turned up once. The rearrangement uses TRBV2 and TRBJ1-4; possibly TRBD1 for D (5 bases). Per germline, CDR1 SNHLY and CDR2 FYNNEI. The CDR3 runs 14 residues. Trimming pared 4 bases from V and 7 bases from J, leaving 13 bases between. CDR3 loop: CASSASRVSEKLFF. CDR3 sequence (DNA): TGTGCCAGCAGTGCGAGCAGGGTTTCTGAAAAACTGTTTTTT.

The V gene is TRBV2, the J gene TRBJ1-5; 9 bases align to TRBD1. The V gene's germline CDR1 is SNHLY and CDR2 FYNNEI. CDR3 length: 14 residues. After removal of 6 bases from V and 5 bases from J, the junction contained 5 bases not matched to a gene. The CDR3: CASSQDRGDQPQHF. CDR3 nucleotides: TGTGCCAGCAGCCAGGACAGGGGTGATCAGCCCCAGCATTTT.

V usage is TRBV6-1 and J usage is TRBJ2-2; D possibly corresponds to TRBD1 (5 bases). The germline CDR1 and CDR2 sequences are MNHNS and SASEGT. Trimming removed 6 bases from V and 7 bases from J, with 15 bases in between. CDR3 length: 14 residues. The CDR3 region is CASSGPGWIGELFF. CDR3 bases: TGTGCCAGCAGCGGTCCAGGGTGGATCGGGGAGCTGTTTTTT.

The V and J genes are TRBV19 and TRBJ2-7; 10 nucleotides match TRBD2. Germline CDR1 and CDR2: LNHDA and SQIVND (reference sequence). V was clipped by 3 bases and J by 3 bases; unmatched bases: 5. The CDR3 length is 15 residues. DNA for the CDR3: TGTGCCAGTAGTATTGTGCCTAGCGGGAGCTACGAGCAGTACTTC. This gives the protein CASSIVPSGSYEQYF.

This chain joins TRBV5-1 and TRBJ2-5; 7 nucleotides line up with TRBD1. Unmatched junction bases numbered 2, after V lost 0 bases and J lost 3 bases. CDR3 length equals 14 residues. In germline, CDR1 is SGHRS, CDR2 YFSETQ. This CDR3 reads CASSLDTGEETQYF. For the CDR3, the DNA is TGCGCCAGCAGCTTGGATACAGGGGAAGAGACCCAGTACTTC.

The chain uses TRBV9 and TRBJ2-2; TRBD2 is a possible D gene (6 bases). The germline V gene has CDR1 SGDLS and CDR2 YYNGEE. Trimming shortened V by 4 bases and J by 2 bases, and 15 bases separated the two germline ends. The CDR3 extends over 16 amino acids. The CDR3 sequence is CASSLAAGRNTGELFF. The CDR3 nucleotides read TGTGCCAGCAGCTTGGCTGCGGGGAGAAACACCGGGGAGCTGTTTTTT.

The V and J genes are TRBV7-3 and TRBJ2-1; D might be TRBD1 (6 bases). Germline loops: CDR1 SGHTA, CDR2 FQGTGA. Trimming took 5 bases from V and 10 from J, leaving 21 bases between them. The CDR3 is 15 amino acids. The CDR3 protein is CASSLHQGSLVEQFF. The CDR3, as DNA: TGTGCCAGCAGCCTGCACCAGGGGTCTCTGGTAGAGCAGTTCTTC.